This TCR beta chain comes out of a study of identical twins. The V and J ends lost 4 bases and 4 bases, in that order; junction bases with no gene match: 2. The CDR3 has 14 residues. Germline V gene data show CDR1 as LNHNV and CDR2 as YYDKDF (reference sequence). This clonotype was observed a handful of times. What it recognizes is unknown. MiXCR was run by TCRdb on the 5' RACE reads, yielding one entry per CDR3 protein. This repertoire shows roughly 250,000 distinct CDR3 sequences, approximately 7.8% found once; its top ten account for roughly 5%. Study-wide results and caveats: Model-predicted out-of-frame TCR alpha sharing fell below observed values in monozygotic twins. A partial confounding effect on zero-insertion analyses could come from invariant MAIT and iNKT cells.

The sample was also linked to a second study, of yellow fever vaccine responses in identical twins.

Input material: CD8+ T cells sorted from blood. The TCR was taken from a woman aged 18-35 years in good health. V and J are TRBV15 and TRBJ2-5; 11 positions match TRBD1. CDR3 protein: CATSTDRGRETQYF. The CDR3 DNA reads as TGTGCCACCAGCACGGACAGGGGGCGAGAGACCCAGTACTTC. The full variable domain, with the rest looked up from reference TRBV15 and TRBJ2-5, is DAMVIQNPRYQVTQFGKPVTLSCSQTLNHNVMYWYQQKSSQAPKLLFHYYDKDFNNEADTPDNFQSRRPNTSFCFLDIRSPGLGDTAMYLCATSTDRGRETQYFGPGTRLLVL.